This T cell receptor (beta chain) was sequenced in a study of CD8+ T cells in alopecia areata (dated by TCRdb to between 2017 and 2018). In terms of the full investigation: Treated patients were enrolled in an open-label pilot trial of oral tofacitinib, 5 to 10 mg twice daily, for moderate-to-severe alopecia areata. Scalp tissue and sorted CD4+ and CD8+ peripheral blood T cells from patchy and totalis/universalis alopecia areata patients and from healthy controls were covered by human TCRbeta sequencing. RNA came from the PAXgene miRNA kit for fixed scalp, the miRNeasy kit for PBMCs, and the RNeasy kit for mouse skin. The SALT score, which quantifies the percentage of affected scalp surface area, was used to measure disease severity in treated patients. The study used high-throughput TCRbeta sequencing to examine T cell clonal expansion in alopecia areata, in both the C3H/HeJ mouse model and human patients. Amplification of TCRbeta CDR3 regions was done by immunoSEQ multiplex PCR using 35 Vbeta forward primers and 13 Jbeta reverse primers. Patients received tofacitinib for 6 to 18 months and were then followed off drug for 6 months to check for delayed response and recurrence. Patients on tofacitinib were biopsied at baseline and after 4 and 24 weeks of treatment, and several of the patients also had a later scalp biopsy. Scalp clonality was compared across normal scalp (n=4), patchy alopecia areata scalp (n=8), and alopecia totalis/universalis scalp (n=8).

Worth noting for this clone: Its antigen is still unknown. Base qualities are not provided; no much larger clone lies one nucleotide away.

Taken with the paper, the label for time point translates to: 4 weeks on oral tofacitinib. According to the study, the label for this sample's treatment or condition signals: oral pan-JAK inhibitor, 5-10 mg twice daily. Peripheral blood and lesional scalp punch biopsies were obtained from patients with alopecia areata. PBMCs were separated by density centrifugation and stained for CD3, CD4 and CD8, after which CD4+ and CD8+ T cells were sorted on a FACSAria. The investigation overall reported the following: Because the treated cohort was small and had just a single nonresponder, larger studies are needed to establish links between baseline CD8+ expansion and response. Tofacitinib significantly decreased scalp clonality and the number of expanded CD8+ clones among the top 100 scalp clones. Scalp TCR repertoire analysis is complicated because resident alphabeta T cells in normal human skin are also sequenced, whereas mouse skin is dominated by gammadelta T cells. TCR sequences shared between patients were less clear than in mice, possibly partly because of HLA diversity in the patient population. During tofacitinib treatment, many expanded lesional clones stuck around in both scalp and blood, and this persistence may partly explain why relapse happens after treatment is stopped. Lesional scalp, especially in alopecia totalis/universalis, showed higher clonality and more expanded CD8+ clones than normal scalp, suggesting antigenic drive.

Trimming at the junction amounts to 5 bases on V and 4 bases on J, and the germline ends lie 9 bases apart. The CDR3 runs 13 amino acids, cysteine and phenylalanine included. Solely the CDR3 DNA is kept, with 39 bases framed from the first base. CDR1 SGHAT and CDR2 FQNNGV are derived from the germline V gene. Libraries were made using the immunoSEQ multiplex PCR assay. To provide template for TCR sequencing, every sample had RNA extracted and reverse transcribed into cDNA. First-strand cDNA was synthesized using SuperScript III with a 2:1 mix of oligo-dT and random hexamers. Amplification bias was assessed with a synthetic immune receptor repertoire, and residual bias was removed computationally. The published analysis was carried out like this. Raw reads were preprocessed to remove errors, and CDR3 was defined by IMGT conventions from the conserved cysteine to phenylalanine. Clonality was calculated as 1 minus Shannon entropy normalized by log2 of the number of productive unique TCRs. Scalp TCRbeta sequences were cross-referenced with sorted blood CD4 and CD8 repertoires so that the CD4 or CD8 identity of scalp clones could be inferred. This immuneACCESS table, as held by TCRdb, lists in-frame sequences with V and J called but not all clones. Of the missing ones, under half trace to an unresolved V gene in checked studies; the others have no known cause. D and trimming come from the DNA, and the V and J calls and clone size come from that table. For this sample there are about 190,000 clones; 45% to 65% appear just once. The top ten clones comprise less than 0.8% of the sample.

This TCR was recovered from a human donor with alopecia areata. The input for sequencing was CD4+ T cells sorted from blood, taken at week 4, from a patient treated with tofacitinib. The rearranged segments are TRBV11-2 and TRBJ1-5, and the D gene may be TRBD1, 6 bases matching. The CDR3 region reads CASSADRNQPQHF. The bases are TGTGCCAGCAGCGCCGACAGGAATCAGCCCCAGCATTTT. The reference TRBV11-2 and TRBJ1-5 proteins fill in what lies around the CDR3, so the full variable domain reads EAGVAQSPRYKIIEKRQSVAFWCNPISGHATLYWYQQILGQGPKLLIQFQNNGVVDDSQLPKDRFSAERLKGVDSTLKIQPAKLEDSAVYLCASSADRNQPQHFGDGTRLSIL.